This TCR beta chain was captured in a study of blood T cells in healthy people across ages. Overall study: Per every two T cells, about one barcoded beta molecule was captured by template switching.

Isolation yielded PBMCs, at least 7 million per sample, in every case. This clonotype showed up many times. A sample-barcoded 5' primer and a J-beta primer mix were used in a second PCR of roughly 6 to 11 cycles. TCRdb fed the 5' RACE reads into MiXCR, producing one record per CDR3 protein. The sample has some 1.1 million distinct CDR3 sequences, around two fifths seen once. The sample was blood. This TCR was recovered from a man aged 18-30 years in good health.

In nucleotides, the CDR3 is TGTGCCAGCAGTGATGAGGGACCCAAAGGTCATGAGCAGTTCTTC. The encoded protein is CASSDEGPKGHEQFF. This chain uses TRBV6-1 with TRBJ2-1; D tentatively reads TRBD1 or TRBD2 (5 bases each). The CDR3 extends over 15 amino acids. The ends were cut back, 3 bases at V and 8 bases at J, with 17 bases in the middle. The germline V gene has CDR1 MNHNS and CDR2 SASEGT.